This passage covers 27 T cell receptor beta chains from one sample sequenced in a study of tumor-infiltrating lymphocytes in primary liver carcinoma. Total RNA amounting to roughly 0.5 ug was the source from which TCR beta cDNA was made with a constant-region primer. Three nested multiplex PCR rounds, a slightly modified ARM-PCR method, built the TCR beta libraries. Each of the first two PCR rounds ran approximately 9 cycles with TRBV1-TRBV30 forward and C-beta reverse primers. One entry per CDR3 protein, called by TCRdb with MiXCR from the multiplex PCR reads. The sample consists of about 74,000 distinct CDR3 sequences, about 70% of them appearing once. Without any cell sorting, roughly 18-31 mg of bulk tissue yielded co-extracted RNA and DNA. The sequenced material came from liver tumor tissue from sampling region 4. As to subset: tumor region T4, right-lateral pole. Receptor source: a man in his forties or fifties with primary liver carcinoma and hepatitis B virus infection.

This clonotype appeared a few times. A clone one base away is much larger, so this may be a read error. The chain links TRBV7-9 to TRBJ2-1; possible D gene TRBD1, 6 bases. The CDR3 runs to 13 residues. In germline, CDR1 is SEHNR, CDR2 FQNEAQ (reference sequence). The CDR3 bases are TGTGTCAGCATCGACAGGTCGGGCGATGAGCAGTTCTTC. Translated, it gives CVSIDRSGDEQFF.

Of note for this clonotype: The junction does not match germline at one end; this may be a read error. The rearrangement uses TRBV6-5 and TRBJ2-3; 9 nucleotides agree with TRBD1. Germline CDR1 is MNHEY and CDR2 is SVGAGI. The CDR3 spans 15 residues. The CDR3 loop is CASSYRGLDTDTHYF. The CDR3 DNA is TGTGCCAGCAGCTACAGGGGGCTAGACACAGATACGCATTATTTT.

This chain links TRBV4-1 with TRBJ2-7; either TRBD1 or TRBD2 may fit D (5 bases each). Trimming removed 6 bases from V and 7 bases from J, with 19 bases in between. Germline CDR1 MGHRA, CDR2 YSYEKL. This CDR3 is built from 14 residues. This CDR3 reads CASRPGPNSQEQYF. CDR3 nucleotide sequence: TGCGCCAGCAGACCGGGGCCGAACTCCCAAGAGCAGTACTTC.

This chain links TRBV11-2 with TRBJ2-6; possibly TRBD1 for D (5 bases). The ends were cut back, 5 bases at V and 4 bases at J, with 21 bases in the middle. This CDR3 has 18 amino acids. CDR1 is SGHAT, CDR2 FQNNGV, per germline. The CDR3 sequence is CASSRRTRFVSGANVLTF. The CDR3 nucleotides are TGTGCCAGCAGCCGGCGGACAAGGTTTGTGTCAGGGGCCAACGTCCTGACTTTC. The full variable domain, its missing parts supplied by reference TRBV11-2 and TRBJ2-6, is EAGVAQSPRYKIIEKRQSVAFWCNPISGHATLYWYQQILGQGPKLLIQFQNNGVVDDSQLPKDRFSAERLKGVDSTLKIQPAKLEDSAVYLCASSRRTRFVSGANVLTFGAGSRLTVL.

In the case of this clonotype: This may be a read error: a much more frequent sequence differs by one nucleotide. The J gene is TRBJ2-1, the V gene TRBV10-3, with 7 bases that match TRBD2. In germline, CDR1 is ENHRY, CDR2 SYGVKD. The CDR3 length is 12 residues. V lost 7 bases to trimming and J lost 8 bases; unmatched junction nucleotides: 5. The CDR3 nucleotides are TGTGCCATCAATGGGGGGGGGGATGAGCAGTTCTTC. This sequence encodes CAINGGGDEQFF.

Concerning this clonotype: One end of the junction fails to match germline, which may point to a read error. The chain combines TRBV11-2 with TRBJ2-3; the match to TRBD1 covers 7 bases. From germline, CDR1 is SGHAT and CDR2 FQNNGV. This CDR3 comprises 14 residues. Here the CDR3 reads CAISLRDSTDTRYF. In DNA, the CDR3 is TGTGCCATCAGCCTTCGGGACAGCACAGATACGCGCTATTTT.

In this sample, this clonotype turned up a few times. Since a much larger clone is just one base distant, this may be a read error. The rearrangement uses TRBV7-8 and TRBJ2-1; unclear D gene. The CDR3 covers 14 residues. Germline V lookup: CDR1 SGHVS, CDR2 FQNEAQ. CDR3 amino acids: CASSRGTVYNERFF. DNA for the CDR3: TGTGCCAGCAGCAGAGGCACTGTCTACAATGAGCGGTTCTTC. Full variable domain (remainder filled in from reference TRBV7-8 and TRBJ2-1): GAGVSQSPRYKVAKRGQDVALRCDPISGHVSLFWYQQALGQGPEFLTYFQNEAQLDKSGLPSDRFFAERPEGSVSTLKIQRTQQEDSAVYLCASSRGTVYNERFFGPGTRLTVL.

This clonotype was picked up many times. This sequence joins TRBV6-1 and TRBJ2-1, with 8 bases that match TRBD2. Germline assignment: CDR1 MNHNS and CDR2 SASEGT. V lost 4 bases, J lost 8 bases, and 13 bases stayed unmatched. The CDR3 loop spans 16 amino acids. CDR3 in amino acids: CASSALSTGGGDEQFF. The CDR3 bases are TGTGCCAGCAGTGCCCTCTCCACCGGGGGGGGCGATGAGCAGTTCTTC.

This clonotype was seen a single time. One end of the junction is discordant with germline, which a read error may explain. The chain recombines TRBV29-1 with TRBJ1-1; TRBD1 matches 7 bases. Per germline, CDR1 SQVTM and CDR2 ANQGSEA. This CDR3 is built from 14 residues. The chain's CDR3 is CNVRRGLDSTEPFF. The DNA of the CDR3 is TGCAACGTCCGAAGGGGGCTTGATAGCACTGAACCTTTCTTT. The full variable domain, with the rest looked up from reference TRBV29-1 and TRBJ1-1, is SAVISQKPSRDICQRGTSLTIQCQVDSQVTMMFWYRQQPGQSLTLIATANQGSEATYESGFVIDKFPISRPNLTFSTLTVSNMSPEDSSIYLCNVRRGLDSTEPFFGQGTRLTVV.

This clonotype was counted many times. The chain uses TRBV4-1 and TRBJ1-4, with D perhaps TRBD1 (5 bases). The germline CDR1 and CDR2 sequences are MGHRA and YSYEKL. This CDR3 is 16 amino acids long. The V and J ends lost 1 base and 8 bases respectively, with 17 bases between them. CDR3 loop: CASSQVPGTGNEKLFF. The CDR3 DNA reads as TGCGCCAGCAGCCAAGTACCCGGGACCGGAAACGAAAAACTGTTTTTT.

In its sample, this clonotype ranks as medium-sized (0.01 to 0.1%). CDR3 in amino acids: CASSLGDTRETQYF. The CDR3 bases are TGTGCCAGCAGCTTAGGGGACACGCGAGAGACCCAGTACTTC. The genes are TRBV11-2 and TRBJ2-5; TRBD1 is a possible D gene (6 bases). Germline V gene lookup returns CDR1 SGHAT and CDR2 FQNNGV. The length of the CDR3 is 14 residues. The ends were cut back, 1 base at V and 4 bases at J, with 10 bases in the middle.

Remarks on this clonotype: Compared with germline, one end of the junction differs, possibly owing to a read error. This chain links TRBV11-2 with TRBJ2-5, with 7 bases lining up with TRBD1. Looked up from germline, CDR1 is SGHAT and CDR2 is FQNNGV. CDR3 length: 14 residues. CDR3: CVRSLGTAQETQYF. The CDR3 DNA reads TGTGTCAGAAGCTTAGGGACAGCGCAAGAAACCCAGTACTTC.

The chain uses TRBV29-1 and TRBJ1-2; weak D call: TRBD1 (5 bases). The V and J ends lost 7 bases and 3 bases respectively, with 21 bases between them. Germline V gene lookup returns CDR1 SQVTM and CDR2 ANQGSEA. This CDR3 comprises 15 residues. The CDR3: CSAGDRGDPDYGYTF. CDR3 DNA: TGCAGCGCCGGGGATAGGGGAGACCCGGACTATGGCTACACCTTC.

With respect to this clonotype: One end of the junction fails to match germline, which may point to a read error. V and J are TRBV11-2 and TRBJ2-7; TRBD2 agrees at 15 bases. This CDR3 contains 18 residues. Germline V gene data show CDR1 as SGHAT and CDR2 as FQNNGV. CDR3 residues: CASSLSVGLAGGGYEHYF. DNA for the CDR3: TGTGCCAGCAGCTTATCCGTTGGACTAGCGGGAGGGGGCTACGAGCATTATTTC.

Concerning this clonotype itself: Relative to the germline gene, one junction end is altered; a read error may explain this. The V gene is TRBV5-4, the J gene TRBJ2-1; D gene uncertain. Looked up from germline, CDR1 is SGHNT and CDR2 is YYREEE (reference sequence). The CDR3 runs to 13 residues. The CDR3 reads CARSLSWDNEQFF. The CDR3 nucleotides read TGTGCCCGCAGCTTGAGTTGGGATAATGAGCAGTTCTTC.

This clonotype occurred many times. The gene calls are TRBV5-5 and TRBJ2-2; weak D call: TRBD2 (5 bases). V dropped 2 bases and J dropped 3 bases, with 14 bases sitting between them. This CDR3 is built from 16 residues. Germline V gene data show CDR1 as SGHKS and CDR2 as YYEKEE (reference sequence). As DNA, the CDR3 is TGTGCCAGCAGCTTAGTTCTAGCCGGCTACACCGGGGAGCTGTTTTTT. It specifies CASSLVLAGYTGELFF.

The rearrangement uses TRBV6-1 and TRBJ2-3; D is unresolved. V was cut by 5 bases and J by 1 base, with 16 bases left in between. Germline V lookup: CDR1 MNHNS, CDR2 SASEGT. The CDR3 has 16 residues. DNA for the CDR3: TGTGCCAGCAGTCCCCCGTGGGGAAGAGGCACAGATACGCAGTATTTT. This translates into CASSPPWGRGTDTQYF.

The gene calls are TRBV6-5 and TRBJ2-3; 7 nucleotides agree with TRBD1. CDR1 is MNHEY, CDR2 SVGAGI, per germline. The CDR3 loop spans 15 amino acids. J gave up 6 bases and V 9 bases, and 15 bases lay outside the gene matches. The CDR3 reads CASRPGTDNYDTQYF. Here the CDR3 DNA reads TGTGCCAGTAGACCCGGGACAGACAATTACGATACGCAGTATTTT.

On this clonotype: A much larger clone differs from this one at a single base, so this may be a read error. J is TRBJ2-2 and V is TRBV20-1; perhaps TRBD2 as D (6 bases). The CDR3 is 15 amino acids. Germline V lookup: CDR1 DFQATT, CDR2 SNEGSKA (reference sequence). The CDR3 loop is CSASGAGTPTGELLF. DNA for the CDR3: TGCAGTGCTTCCGGCGCGGGGACTCCCACCGGGGAGCTGTTGTTT.

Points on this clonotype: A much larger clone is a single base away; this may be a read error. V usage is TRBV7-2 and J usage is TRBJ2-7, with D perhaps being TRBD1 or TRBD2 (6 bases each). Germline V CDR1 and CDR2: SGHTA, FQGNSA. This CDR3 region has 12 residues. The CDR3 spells CASSYGGYEQHF. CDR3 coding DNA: TGTGCCAGCAGCTACGGGGGCTACGAGCAGCACTTC.

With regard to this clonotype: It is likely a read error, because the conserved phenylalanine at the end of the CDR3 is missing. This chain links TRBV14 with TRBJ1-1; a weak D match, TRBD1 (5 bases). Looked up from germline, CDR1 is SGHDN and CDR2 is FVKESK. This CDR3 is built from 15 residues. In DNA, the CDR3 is TGTGGCAGCAGCCTACAGGATATTCCGAGTATTGAAGCTTTCATC. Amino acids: CGSSLQDIPSIEAFI.

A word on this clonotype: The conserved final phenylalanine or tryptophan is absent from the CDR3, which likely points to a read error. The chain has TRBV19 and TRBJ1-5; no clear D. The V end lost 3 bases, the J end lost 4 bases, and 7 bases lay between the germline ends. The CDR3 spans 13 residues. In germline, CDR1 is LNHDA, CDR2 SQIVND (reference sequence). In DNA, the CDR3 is TGTGCCAGTAGTATCGCCCAGAATCAGCCCCAGCATTTG. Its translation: CASSIAQNQPQHL.

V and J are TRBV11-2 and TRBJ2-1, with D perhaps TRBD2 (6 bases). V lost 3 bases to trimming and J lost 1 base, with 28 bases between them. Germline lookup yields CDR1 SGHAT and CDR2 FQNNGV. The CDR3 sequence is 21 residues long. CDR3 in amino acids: CASSLPPPGEGGSDSYNEQFF. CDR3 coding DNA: TGTGCCAGCAGCTTGCCACCCCCGGGAGAAGGCGGCAGTGATTCCTACAATGAGCAGTTCTTC.

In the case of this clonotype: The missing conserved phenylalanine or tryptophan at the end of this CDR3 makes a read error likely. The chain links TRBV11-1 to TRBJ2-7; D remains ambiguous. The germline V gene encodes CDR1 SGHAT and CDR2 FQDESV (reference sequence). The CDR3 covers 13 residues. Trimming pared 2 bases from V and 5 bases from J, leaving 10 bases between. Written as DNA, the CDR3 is TGTGCCAGCAGCTTAAGATCACCCCACGAGCAGTACCTC. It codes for CASSLRSPHEQYL.

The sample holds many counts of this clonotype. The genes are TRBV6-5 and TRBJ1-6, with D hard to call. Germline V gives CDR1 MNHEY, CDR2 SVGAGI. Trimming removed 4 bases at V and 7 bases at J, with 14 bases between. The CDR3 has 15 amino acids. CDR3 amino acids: CASSSRPGPNSPLHF. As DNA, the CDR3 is TGTGCCAGCAGTTCCCGCCCCGGGCCCAATTCACCCCTCCACTTT.

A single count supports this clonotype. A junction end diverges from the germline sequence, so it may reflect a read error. CDR3 protein: CASSFGQFSYELYF. The CDR3 DNA follows: TGTGCCAGCAGCTTCGGACAGTTCTCCTACGAGCTGTACTTC. The rearrangement joins TRBV11-1 to TRBJ2-7; possibly TRBD1 for D (6 bases). Germline V gene data show CDR1 as SGHAT and CDR2 as FQDESV (reference sequence). The CDR3 covers 14 residues.

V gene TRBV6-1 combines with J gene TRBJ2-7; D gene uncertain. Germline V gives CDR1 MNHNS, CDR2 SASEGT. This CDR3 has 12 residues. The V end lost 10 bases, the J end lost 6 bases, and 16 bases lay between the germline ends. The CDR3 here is CAICEALGEQYF. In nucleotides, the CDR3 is TGTGCCATCTGTGAAGCGCTCGGCGAGCAGTACTTC.